The TCR beta chain under discussion was sequenced for a study of technical replicates of blood from a handful of donors. The assay was immunoSEQ multiplex PCR, and TCRdb's table has in-frame clones only and misses some. The top ten hold 0.25% to 0.3% of the sample, which has more than 65,000 clones, 95% to 97% seen once. This CDR3 is 17 amino acids long. Germline V CDR1 and CDR2: MDHEN, SYDVKM. J lost 5 bases, V lost 10 bases, and 20 bases had no gene match. This TCR was recovered from a human donor in good health. The source material was T cells isolated from PBMCs. The rearrangement joins TRBV28 to TRBJ2-7; 10 positions match TRBD2. The CDR3 DNA reads TGTGCCACACAGGGTACTCTGGGGTTAGCGGGAGGCAACGAGCAGTACTTC. Amino acid sequence: CATQGTLGLAGGNEQYF.